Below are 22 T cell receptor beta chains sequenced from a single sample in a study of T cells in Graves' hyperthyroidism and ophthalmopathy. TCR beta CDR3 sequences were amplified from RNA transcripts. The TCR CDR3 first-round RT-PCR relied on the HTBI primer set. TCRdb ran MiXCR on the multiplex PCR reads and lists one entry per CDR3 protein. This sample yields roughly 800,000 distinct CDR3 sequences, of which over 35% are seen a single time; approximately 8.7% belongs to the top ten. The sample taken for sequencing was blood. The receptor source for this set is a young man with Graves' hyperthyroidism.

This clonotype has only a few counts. CDR3 in amino acids: CAISELPSPRGTTLHF. DNA of the CDR3: TGTGCCATCAGTGAGCTCCCCAGCCCGCGGGGTACAACCCTCCACTTT. J is TRBJ1-6 and V is TRBV10-3; no clear D gene. The CDR3 has 16 residues. With 2 bases removed from V and 14 bases from J, the gap between germline ends came to 22 bases. CDR1 and CDR2 from the germline V gene are ENHRY and SYGVKD.

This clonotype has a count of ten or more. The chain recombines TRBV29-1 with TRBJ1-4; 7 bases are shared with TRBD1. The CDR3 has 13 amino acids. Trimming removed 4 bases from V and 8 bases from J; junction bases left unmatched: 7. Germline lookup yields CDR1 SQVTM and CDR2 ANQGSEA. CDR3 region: CSVGTGAREKLFF. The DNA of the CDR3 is TGCAGCGTTGGTACAGGGGCGCGGGAAAAACTGTTTTTT.

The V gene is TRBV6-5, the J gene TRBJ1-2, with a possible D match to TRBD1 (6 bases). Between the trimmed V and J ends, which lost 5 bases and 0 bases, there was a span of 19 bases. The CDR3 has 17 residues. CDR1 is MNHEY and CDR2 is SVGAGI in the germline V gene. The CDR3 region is CASSSRGGAGANYGYTF. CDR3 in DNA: TGTGCCAGCAGTAGCCGTGGCGGGGCAGGGGCTAACTATGGCTACACCTTC.

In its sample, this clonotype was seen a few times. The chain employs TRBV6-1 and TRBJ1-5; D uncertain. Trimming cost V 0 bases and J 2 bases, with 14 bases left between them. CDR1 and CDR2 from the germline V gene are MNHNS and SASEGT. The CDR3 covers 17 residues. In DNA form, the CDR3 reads TGTGCCAGCAGTGAAGCGGTCGAACGAGGAGGCAATCAGCCCCAGCATTTT. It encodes CASSEAVERGGNQPQHF.

For the CDR3, the DNA is TGTGCCAGCAGCTTGTGGACAGGAGATGAAAAACTGTTTTTT. Translated: CASSLWTGDEKLFF. The rearrangement joins TRBV5-6 to TRBJ1-4; 7 nucleotides agree with TRBD1. There are 14 residues in the CDR3. Looked up from germline, CDR1 is SGHDT and CDR2 is YYEEEE. The ends lost 1 base at V and 6 bases at J; junction bases unmatched: 3.

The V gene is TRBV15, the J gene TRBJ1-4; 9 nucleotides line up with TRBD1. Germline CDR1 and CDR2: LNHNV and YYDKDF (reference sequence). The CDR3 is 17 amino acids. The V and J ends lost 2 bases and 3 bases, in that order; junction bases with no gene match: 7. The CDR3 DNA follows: TGTGCCACCAGCAGATATACAGGGGGCAGTGCTAATGAAAAACTGTTTTTT. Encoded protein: CATSRYTGGSANEKLFF.

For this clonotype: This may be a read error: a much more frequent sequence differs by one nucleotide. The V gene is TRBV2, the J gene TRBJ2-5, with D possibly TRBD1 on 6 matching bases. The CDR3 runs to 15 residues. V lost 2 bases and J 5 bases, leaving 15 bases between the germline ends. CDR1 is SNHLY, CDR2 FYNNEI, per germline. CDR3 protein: CASSERAQGRETQYF. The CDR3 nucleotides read TGTGCCAGCAGTGAAAGGGCACAGGGCAGGGAGACCCAGTACTTC.

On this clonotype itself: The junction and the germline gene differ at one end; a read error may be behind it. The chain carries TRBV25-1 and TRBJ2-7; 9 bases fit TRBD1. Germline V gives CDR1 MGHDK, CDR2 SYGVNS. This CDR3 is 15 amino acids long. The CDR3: CASSPGTGTFDEQYF. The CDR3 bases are TGTGCCAGCTCACCCGGGACAGGGACTTTCGACGAGCAGTATTTC.

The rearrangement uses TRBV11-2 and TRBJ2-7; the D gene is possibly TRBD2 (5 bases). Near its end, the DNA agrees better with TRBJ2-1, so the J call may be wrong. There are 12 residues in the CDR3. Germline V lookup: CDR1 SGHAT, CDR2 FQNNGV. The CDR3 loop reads CASSVRSRGQFF. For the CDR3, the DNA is TGTGCCAGCAGCGTGCGGAGCCGGGGGCAGTTCTTC.

CDR3 amino acids: CASRRSGANVLTF. CDR3 coding DNA: TGTGCCAGCAGGCGTTCAGGGGCCAACGTCCTGACTTTC. The gene calls are TRBV2 and TRBJ2-6, with D unresolved. Trimming shortened V by 6 bases and J by 4 bases, and 7 bases separated the two germline ends. From germline, CDR1 is SNHLY and CDR2 FYNNEI. CDR3 length: 13 residues.

The CDR3 reads CATSLDNRETQYF. Here the CDR3 DNA reads TGTGCTACCAGCTTAGATAATAGAGAGACCCAGTACTTC. The rearrangement uses TRBV7-7 and TRBJ2-5; D is uncertain. The germline V gene has CDR1 SSHAT and CDR2 FNYEAQ (reference sequence). The CDR3 sequence is 13 residues long.

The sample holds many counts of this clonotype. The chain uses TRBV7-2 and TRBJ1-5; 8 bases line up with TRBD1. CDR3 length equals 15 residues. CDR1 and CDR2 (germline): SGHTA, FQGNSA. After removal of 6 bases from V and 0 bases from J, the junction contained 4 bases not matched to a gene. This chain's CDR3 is CASRRGQGSNQPQHF. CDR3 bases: TGTGCCAGCAGACGTGGACAGGGTAGCAATCAGCCCCAGCATTTT.

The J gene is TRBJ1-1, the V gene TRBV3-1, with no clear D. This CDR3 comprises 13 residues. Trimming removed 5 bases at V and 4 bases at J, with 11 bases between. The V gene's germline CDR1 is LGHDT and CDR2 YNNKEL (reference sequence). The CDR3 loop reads CASSAFRRTEAFF. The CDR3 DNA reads TGTGCCAGCAGCGCCTTTCGTCGCACTGAAGCTTTCTTT.

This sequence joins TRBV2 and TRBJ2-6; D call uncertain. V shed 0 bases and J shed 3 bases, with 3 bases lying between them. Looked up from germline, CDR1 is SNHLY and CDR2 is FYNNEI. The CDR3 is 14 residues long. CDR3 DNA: TGTGCCAGCAGTGAAGCTAGTGGGGCCAACGTCCTGACTTTC. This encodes CASSEASGANVLTF. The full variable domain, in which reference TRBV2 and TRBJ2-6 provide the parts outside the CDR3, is EPEVTQTPSHQVTQMGQEVILRCVPISNHLYFYWYRQILGQKVEFLVSFYNNEISEKSEIFDDQFSVERPDGSNFTLKIRSTKLEDSAMYFCASSEASGANVLTFGAGSRLTVL.

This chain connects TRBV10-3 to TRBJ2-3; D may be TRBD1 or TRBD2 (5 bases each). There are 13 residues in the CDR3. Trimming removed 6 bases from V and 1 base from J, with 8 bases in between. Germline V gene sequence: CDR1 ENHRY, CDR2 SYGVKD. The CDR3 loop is CAIRGTRTDTQYF. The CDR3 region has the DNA TGTGCCATCAGAGGGACCCGCACAGATACGCAGTATTTT.

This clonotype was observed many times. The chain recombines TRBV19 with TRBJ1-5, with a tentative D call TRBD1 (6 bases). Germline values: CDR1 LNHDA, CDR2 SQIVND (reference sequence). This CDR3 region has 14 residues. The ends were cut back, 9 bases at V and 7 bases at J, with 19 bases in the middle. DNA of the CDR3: TGTGCCAGCAGCACACAGGGAAAGGGCCAGCCCCAGCATTTT. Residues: CASSTQGKGQPQHF.

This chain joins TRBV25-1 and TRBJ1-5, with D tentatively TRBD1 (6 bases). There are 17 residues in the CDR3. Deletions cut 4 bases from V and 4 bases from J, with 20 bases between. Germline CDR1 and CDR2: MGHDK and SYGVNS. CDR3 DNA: TGTGCCAGCAGTGCTAGAGAGACCGGGACAACAAATCAGCCCCAGCATTTT. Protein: CASSARETGTTNQPQHF.

As DNA, the CDR3 is TGCAGCGTTGAAGGGGCAGGCGAAAAACTGTTTTTT. Translated: CSVEGAGEKLFF. V gene TRBV29-1 combines with J gene TRBJ1-4; D gene uncertain. Trimming removed 1 base from V and 8 bases from J, with 8 bases in between. The V gene's germline CDR1 is SQVTM and CDR2 ANQGSEA. This CDR3 has 12 amino acids. Full variable domain (outside the CDR3, taken from reference TRBV29-1 and TRBJ1-4): SAVISQKPSRDICQRGTSLTIQCQVDSQVTMMFWYRQQPGQSLTLIATANQGSEATYESGFVIDKFPISRPNLTFSTLTVSNMSPEDSSIYLCSVEGAGEKLFFGSGTQLSVL.

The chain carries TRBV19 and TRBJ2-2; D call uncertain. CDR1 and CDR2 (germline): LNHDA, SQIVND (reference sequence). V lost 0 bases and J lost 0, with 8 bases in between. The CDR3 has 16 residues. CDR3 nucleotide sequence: TGTGCCAGTAGTATAGAGGTCGAAACGAACACCGGGGAGCTGTTTTTT. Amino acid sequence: CASSIEVETNTGELFF.

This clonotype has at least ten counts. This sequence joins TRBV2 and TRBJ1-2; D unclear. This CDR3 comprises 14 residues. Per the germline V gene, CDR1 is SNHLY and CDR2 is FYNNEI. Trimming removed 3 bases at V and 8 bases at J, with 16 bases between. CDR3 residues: CASSDGVGYTGYTF. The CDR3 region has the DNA TGTGCCAGCAGTGATGGGGTTGGTTATACAGGCTACACCTTC.

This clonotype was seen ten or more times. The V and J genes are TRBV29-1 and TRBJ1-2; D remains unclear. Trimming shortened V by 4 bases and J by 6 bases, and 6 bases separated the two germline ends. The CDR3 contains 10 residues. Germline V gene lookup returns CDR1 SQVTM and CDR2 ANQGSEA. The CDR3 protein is CSVGGDGYTF. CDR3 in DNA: TGCAGCGTTGGTGGGGATGGCTACACCTTC.

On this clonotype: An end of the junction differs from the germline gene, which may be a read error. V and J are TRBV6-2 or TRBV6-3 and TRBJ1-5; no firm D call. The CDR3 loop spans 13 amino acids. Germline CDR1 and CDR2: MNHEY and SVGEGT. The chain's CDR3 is CASRVDGNQAQHF. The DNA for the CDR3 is TGTGCCAGCAGGGTGGATGGCAATCAGGCCCAGCATTTT.